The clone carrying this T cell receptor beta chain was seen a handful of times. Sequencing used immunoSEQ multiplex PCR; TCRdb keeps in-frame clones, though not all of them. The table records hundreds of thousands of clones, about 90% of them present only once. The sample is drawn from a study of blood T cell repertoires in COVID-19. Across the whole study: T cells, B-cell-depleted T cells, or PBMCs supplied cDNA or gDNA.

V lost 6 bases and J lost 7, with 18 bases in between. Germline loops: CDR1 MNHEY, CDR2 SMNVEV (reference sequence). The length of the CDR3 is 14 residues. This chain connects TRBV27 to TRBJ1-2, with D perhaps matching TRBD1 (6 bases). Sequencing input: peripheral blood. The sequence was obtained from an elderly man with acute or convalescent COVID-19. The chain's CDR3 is CASRSNSGASGYTF. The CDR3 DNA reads TGTGCCAGCAGGTCCAATTCAGGGGCAAGTGGCTACACCTTC.